This record concerns one TCR beta chain sequence. Its antigen remains unidentified. Naive CD8 cells lacked CD45RO and underwent positive selection for CCR7, leaving out terminally differentiated effector memory CD45RA+ cells. Profiling relied on immunoSEQ multiplex PCR, and the TCRdb table lists in-frame clones only, not all of them. Among around 2.1 million clones listed, about 93% were seen once. These data are taken from a study of shared clonotypes between healthy human individuals. With 1 base clipped from V and 3 bases from J, the junction kept 11 bases outside the gene matches. The CDR3 runs 17 residues. The germline CDR1 and CDR2 sequences are SGHAT and FQNNGV. The study, taken as a whole, reports: Naive subsets tended to show greater estimated richness than memory subsets.

The clonotype originates from a young man in good health. Some clones in this sample may be carry-over from other donors' samples. The sequenced sample was naive CD8+ T cells from PBMCs. The chain combines TRBV11-2 with TRBJ2-5; 7 nucleotides line up with TRBD1. In DNA, the CDR3 is TGTGCCAGCAGCTTAGTAATCCCCATTCAGGGGGAAGAGACCCAGTACTTC. This sequence encodes CASSLVIPIQGEETQYF. The whole variable domain, filled in from reference TRBV11-2 and TRBJ2-5, reads EAGVAQSPRYKIIEKRQSVAFWCNPISGHATLYWYQQILGQGPKLLIQFQNNGVVDDSQLPKDRFSAERLKGVDSTLKIQPAKLEDSAVYLCASSLVIPIQGEETQYFGPGTRLLVL.